This paragraph covers one TCR beta chain sequence. Its antigen remains unidentified. Generated by immunoSEQ multiplex PCR, the TCRdb table keeps only in-frame clones and is missing some. This sample has over 50,000 clones, with 65% to 85% found just once. This record comes from a study of T cell responses to AZD1222 COVID-19 vaccine. In the study overall: Second-dose recipients at about 4 or about 12 weeks were treated as one pooled group.

General study findings and limits: White British people made up most donors, females outnumbered males, and clonal diversity was possibly underestimated. Seropositivity was recorded at baseline in only 5 or 6 AZD1222 recipients.

The ends were cut back, 5 bases at V and 0 bases at J, with 23 bases in the middle. The CDR3 extends over 19 amino acids. Germline V gene sequence: CDR1 SGHVS, CDR2 FQNEAQ. The sequence derives from an adult in good health. Sequencing was performed on peripheral blood, taken on day 0 of AZD1222 vaccination. The chain has TRBV7-8 and TRBJ1-3; D possibly corresponds to TRBD1 (5 bases). CDR3 DNA sequence: TGTGCCAGCAGCCGGCCAGGGAGACAGAACGCACTCTCTGGAAACACCATATATTTT. Its translation is CASSRPGRQNALSGNTIYF.